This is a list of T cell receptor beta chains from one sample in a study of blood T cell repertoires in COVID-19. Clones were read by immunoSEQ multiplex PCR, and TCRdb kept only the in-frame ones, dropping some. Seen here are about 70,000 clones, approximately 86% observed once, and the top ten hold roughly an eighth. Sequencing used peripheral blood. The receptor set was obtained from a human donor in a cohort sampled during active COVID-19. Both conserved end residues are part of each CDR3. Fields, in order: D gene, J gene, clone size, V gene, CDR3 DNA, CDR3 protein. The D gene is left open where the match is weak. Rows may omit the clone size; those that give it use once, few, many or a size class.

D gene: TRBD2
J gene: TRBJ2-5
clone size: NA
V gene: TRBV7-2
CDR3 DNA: TGTGCCAGCAGAACCCCCGGACTAGCGGGGGGGCCGCAGACCCAGTACTTC
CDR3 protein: CASRTPGLAGGPQTQYF

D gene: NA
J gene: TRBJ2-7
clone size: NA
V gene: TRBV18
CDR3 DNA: TGTGCCAGCTCACCGGGCGGGGACGAGCAGTACTTC
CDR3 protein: CASSPGGDEQYF

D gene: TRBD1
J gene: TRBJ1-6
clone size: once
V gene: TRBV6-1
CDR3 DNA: TGTGCCAGCAGTGAATATGCGACAGGGGATTCACCCCTCCACTTT
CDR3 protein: CASSEYATGDSPLHF

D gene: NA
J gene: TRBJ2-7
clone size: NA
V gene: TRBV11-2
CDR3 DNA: TGTGCCAGCAGCTTCGACAGGCCGAGCTCCTACGAGCAGTACTTC
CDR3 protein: CASSFDRPSSYEQYF

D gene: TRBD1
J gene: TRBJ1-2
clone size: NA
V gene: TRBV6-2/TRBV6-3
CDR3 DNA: TGTGCCAGCAGCACCGGACAGGGCCATGGCTACACCTTC
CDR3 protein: CASSTGQGHGYTF

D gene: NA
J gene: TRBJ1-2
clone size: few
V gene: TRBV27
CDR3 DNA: TGTGCCAGCAGTTTCGTGACCGGGGGGACGGGCTACACCTTC
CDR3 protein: CASSFVTGGTGYTF

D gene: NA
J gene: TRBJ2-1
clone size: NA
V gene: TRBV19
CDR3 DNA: TGTGCCAGTAGTAAACGAGGATCAGCGACCTCTTCCTACAATGAGCAGTTCTTC
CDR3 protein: CASSKRGSATSSYNEQFF

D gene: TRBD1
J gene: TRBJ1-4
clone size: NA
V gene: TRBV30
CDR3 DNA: TGTGCCTGGAGCCTCGGGACAGCAACTAATGAAAAACTGTTTTTT
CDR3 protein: CAWSLGTATNEKLFF

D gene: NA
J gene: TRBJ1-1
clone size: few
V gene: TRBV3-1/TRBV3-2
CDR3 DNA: TGTGCCAGCAGCCCACCTCGGGGGGGTAGGGGTGAAGCTTTCTTT
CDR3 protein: CASSPPRGGRGEAFF

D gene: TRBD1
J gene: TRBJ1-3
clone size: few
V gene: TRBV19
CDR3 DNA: TGTGCCAGTACGCAGGGGGTCTCTGGAAACACCATATATTTT
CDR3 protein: CASTQGVSGNTIYF

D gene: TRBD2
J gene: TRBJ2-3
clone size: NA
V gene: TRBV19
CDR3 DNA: TGTGCCAGTAGTCACACTAGCGGGGGGTTCGATACGCAGTATTTT
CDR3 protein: CASSHTSGGFDTQYF

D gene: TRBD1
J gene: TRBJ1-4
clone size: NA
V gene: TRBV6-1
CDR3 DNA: TGTGCCAGCAGTGAAGTACCGGGACAGGGGGAAAAACTGTTTTTT
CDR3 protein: CASSEVPGQGEKLFF

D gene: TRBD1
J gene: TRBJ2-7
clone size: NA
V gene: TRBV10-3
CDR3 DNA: TGTGCCATCAGTAACACAGGGGCCACCTCGGTCGAGCAGTACTTC
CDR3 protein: CAISNTGATSVEQYF